This T cell receptor beta chain stems from a study of T cells in Graves' hyperthyroidism and ophthalmopathy. This clonotype was detected ten times or more. Its antigen is as yet unknown. Germline V lookup: CDR1 SGHAT, CDR2 FQNNGV. V was clipped by 4 bases and J by 4 bases; unmatched bases: 11. This CDR3 comprises 16 residues. Amplified regions were TCR beta CDR3 sequences from RNA transcripts. The HTBI primer set served for first-round RT-PCR of the TCR CDR3. TCRdb called the multiplex PCR reads again in MiXCR, with one record for every CDR3 protein. The sample has some 700,000 distinct CDR3 sequences, 15% to 20% seen once. Study-wide points: A model using 13 V-J features told ophthalmopathy apart from stable hyperthyroidism.

The chain carries TRBV11-2 and TRBJ2-3; 7 bases agree with TRBD2. Sequenced: blood. This TCR was sampled from a man aged 50-59 years with Graves' hyperthyroidism. CDR3 nucleotides: TGTGCCAGCAGCTCCTTTCTGGCGGGAGAGTCAGATACGCAGTATTTT. The encoded protein is CASSSFLAGESDTQYF.